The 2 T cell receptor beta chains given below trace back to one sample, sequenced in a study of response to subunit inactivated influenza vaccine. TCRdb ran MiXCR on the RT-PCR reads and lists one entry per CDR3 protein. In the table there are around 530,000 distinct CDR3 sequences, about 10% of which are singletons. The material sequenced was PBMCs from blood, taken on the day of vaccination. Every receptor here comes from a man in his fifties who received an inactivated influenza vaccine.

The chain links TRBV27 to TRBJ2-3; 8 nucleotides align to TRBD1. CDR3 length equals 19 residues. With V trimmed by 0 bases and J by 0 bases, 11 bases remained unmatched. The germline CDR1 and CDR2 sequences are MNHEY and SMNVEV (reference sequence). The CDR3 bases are TGTGCCAGCAGTTTATCCGGAACAGGGGGTTCTAAGAGCACAGATACGCAGTATTTT. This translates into CASSLSGTGGSKSTDTQYF.

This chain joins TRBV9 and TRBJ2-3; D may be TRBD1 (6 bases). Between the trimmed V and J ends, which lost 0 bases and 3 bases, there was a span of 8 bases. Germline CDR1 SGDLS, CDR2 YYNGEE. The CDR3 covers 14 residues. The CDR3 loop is CASSVGGRTDTQYF. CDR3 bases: TGTGCCAGCAGCGTAGGGGGGCGAACAGATACGCAGTATTTT.